In its sample, the clone carrying this T cell receptor (beta chain) was seen a few times. Antigen unknown. Germline V gene lookup returns CDR1 SGHNT and CDR2 YENEEA. Losses at the gene ends were 5 bases for V and 6 bases for J; bases not matched to a gene: 9. The CDR3 runs 15 residues. This entry belongs to a study of naive and memory T cell subsets. Broader study findings: Naive repertoires, especially CD8, held a few larger clonotypes, possibly memory cells re-expressing CD45RA.

Two oligonucleotides, mixed equimolar, formed the beta constant-region primer covering TRBC1 and TRBC2. Ligated cDNA was amplified by four rounds of PCR with nested alpha and beta constant-region primers and SP2. TCRdb used MiXCR to reprocess the UMI-ligation and nested PCR reads, holding one entry per CDR3 protein. This sample has about 90,000 distinct CDR3 sequences, with over 9% found just once. The chain combines TRBV11-3 with TRBJ2-1; 8 positions agree with TRBD1. Sequenced sample: naive CD4+ T cells from blood. The origin of this receptor is a human donor in good health. The CDR3 sequence is CASSVRTGLGNEQFF. In DNA form, the CDR3 reads TGTGCCAGCAGCGTCCGGACAGGGTTAGGCAATGAGCAGTTCTTC. Full variable domain (remainder filled in from reference TRBV11-3 and TRBJ2-1): EAGVVQSPRYKIIEKKQPVAFWCNPISGHNTLYWYLQNLGQGPELLIRYENEEAVDDSQLPKDRFSAERLKGVDSTLKIQPAELGDSAVYLCASSVRTGLGNEQFFGPGTRLTVL.